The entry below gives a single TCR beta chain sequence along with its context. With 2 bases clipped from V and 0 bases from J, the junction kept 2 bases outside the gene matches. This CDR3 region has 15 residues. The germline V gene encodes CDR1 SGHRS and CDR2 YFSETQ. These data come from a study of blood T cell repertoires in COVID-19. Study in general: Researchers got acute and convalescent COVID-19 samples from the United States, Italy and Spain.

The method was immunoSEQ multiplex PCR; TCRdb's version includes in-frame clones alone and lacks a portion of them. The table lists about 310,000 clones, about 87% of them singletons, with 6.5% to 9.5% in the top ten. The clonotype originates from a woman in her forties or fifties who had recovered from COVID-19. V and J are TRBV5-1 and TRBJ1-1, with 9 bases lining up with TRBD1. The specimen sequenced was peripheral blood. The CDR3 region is CASSFRQGVNTEAFF. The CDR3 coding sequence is TGCGCCAGCAGCTTTCGACAGGGGGTGAACACTGAAGCTTTCTTT.